The entry below gives a single T cell receptor beta chain sequence along with its context. Between the trimmed V and J ends, which lost 5 bases and 6 bases, there was a span of 10 bases. The CDR3 has 13 amino acids. Methods used by the authors: Amplification from reference gene primers served as the basis for estimated nucleated cell counts. Sequencing was performed with immunoSEQ multiplex PCR; in TCRdb, only in-frame clones are kept and a portion is missing. V and J calls and clone size are given by that table; D and trimming were obtained from the DNA. The data contain about 400,000 clones, roughly 88% of them singletons. These data originate in a study of blood T cell repertoires in COVID-19. The wider study: The United States, Italy and Spain supplied acute and convalescent COVID-19 samples. Sources were T cells, B-cell-depleted T cells, or PBMCs; the material itself was cDNA or gDNA.

Participants were aged about 18 to 100 years from around 25 US areas. The V call is TRBV12-3 or TRBV12-4, the J call TRBJ1-4; D is perhaps TRBD1 (6 bases). The specimen sequenced was PBMCs or T cells enriched from blood (not recorded which). This receptor was obtained from a woman aged 40 to 50 with acute COVID-19. CDR3 region: CASSHRAHEKLFF. The CDR3 bases are TGTGCCAGCAGTCACAGGGCCCATGAAAAACTGTTTTTT.